Included here is one TCR beta chain sequence, with context. This sample is drawn from a study of blood T cell repertoires in COVID-19. Background on the study: Material from acute and convalescent COVID-19 was sourced from the United States, Italy and Spain.

Assay: immunoSEQ multiplex PCR; the TCRdb copy retains only in-frame clones and omits some. The data hold 250,000 to 300,000 clones, with about 88% observed a single time. The clonotype comes from a man younger than 35 with active or convalescent COVID-19. Sequencing used peripheral blood.

In DNA form, the CDR3 reads TGCGCCAGCAGTGCCGGGTCGAACATGGGCACTGAAGCTTTCTTT. As protein: CASSAGSNMGTEAFF. This chain joins TRBV10-1 and TRBJ1-1; D remains ambiguous. In germline, CDR1 is WNHNN, CDR2 SYGVQD (reference sequence). The CDR3 is 15 amino acids. V was trimmed by 4 bases and J by 4 bases, leaving 16 bases between them.